This TCR beta chain emerged from a study of T cell changes during pregnancy in multiple sclerosis. Method: immunoSEQ multiplex PCR; TCRdb's copy keeps in-frame clones and lacks some. The data contain roughly 40,000 clones, roughly nine tenths of them seen just once; the ten biggest clones take up 7.8%. The germline CDR1 and CDR2 sequences are LNHDA and SQIVND (reference sequence). This CDR3 is built from 18 residues. Trimming pared 5 bases from V and 0 bases from J, leaving 20 bases between. V usage is TRBV19 and J usage is TRBJ1-5; the D gene is possibly TRBD1 (6 bases). The starting material was CD8+ T cells from peripheral blood mononuclear cells, obtained before pregnancy. The sequence derives from a female donor with multiple sclerosis, enrolled in a pregnancy study. The CDR3 reads CASSEDRDILFSNQPQHF. The DNA of the CDR3 is TGTGCCAGTAGTGAGGACAGAGATATTCTTTTTAGCAATCAGCCCCAGCATTTT.